The 9 T cell receptor beta chains presented below share a single source sample, sequenced in a study of shared clonotypes between healthy human individuals. Naivety among CD8 cells was defined by CD45RO negativity and positive CCR7 selection, thereby excluding terminally differentiated effector memory CD45RA+ cells. Sequenced by immunoSEQ multiplex PCR; TCRdb stores in-frame clones only, minus some. The sample lists about 2 million clones, about 95% occurring once. The specimen sequenced was naive CD8+ T cells sorted from blood. All receptors derive from a man between 18 and 35 years old in good health.

This chain connects TRBV12-1 to TRBJ2-7; TRBD2 is taken as the D call from the table, unchecked against the DNA. TRBV12-1 is a pseudogene locus. The CDR3 consists of 17 residues. The CDR3 nucleotides read TGTGCCAGCAGCTGGGAGACTTACAGCGGGAGGTTGAGCGAGCAGTACTTC. Its protein is CASSWETYSGRLSEQYF.

The CDR3 DNA sequence: TGCGCCAGCAGCTTGTCAGGGGCAGATAATCAGCCCCAGCATTTT. It encodes CASSLSGADNQPQHF. The J gene is TRBJ1-5, the V gene TRBV5-1, with D possibly being TRBD1 (6 bases). This CDR3 has 15 amino acids. The germline CDR1 and CDR2 sequences are SGHRS and YFSETQ. Trimming stripped 1 base from V and 4 bases from J, with 12 bases between.

As DNA, the CDR3 is TGTGCCAGCAGTGAAATTAATATAAGAGGCCTAGGAACAGATACGCAGTATTTT. Translating it yields CASSEINIRGLGTDTQYF. The rearrangement joins TRBV6-1 to TRBJ2-3; D not certain. Germline V CDR1 and CDR2: MNHNS, SASEGT. Between the trimmed V and J ends, which lost 2 bases and 3 bases, there was a span of 21 bases. The length of the CDR3 is 18 residues.

The genes are TRBV6-5 and TRBJ2-7; weak D call: TRBD1 (5 bases). The CDR3 is made up of 15 amino acids. Deletions cut 0 bases from V and 5 bases from J, with 14 bases between. Germline lookup yields CDR1 MNHEY and CDR2 SVGAGI. The CDR3 DNA reads TGTGCCAGCAGTTACTCAAGGGGTCCTACAAACGAGCAGTACTTC. Protein: CASSYSRGPTNEQYF.

CDR3 region: CASSLSSSGGHEQFF. As DNA, the CDR3 is TGTGCCAGCAGTTTATCTTCCTCCGGGGGCCATGAGCAGTTCTTC. V usage is TRBV27 and J usage is TRBJ2-1, with D tentatively TRBD1 or TRBD2 (6 bases each). Trimming took 0 bases from V and 8 from J, leaving 14 bases between them. The CDR3 has 15 residues. Germline V gene lookup returns CDR1 MNHEY and CDR2 SMNVEV (reference sequence).

The chain recombines TRBV14 with TRBJ2-7, with 9 bases that match TRBD1. J was trimmed by 5 bases and V by 3 bases; bases with no gene match: 8. In germline, CDR1 is SGHDN, CDR2 FVKESK. The CDR3 is made up of 15 amino acids. This CDR3 reads CASSHLGTGSNEQYF. The DNA for the CDR3 is TGTGCCAGCAGCCATCTCGGGACAGGGAGTAACGAGCAGTACTTC.

The chain combines TRBV9 with TRBJ2-2; D ambiguous. Trimming left V 0 bases short and J 7 bases short, with 7 bases between. Germline CDR1 is SGDLS and CDR2 is YYNGEE. The CDR3 is made up of 13 amino acids. CDR3 residues: CASSVVTNGELFF. CDR3 nucleotides: TGTGCCAGCAGCGTAGTGACAAACGGGGAGCTGTTTTTT.

V and J are TRBV5-1 and TRBJ1-2; TRBD1 might be the D (6 bases). The CDR3 covers 16 residues. Trimming stripped 3 bases from V and 5 bases from J, with 20 bases between. The germline V gene encodes CDR1 SGHRS and CDR2 YFSETQ. CDR3 protein: CASSWSQGPSRYGYTF. In DNA form, the CDR3 reads TGCGCCAGCAGCTGGTCTCAGGGGCCTTCCAGATATGGCTACACCTTC.

The rearrangement links TRBV11-2 to TRBJ2-5, with D unresolved. The CDR3 runs to 16 residues. Germline loops: CDR1 SGHAT, CDR2 FQNNGV. Trimming cost V 4 bases and J 2 bases, with 17 bases left between them. CDR3 sequence (DNA): TGTGCCAGCAGCTCAGAACTATACAATACTCAAGAGACCCAGTACTTC. Its translation: CASSSELYNTQETQYF.